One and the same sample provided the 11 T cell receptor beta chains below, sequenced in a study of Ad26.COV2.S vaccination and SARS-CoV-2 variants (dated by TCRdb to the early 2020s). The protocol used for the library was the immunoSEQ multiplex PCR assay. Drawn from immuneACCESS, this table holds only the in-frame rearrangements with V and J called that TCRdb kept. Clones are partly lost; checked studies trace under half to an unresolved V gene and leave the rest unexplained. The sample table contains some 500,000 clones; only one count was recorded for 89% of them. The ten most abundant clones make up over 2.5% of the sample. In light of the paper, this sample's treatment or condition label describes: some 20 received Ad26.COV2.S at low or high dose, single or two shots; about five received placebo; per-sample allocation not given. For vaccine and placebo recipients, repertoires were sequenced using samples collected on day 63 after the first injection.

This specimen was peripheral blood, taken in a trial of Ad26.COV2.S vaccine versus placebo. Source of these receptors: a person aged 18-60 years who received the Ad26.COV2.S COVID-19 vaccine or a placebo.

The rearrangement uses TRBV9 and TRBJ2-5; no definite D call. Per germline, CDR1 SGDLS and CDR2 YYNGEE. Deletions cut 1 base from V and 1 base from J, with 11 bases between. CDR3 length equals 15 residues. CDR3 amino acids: CASSVFKAGQETQYF. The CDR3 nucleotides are TGTGCCAGCAGCGTATTTAAGGCCGGCCAAGAGACCCAGTACTTC.

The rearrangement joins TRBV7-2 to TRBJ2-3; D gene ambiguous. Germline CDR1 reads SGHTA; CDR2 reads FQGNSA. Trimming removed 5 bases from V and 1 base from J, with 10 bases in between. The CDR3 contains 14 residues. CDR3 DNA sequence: TGTGCCAGCAGCCCCCCGCTCCGCACAGATACGCAGTATTTT. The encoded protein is CASSPPLRTDTQYF.

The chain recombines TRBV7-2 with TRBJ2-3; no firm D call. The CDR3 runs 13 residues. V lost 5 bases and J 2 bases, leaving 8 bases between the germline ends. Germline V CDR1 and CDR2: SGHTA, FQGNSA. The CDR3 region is CASSPVATDTQYF. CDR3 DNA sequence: TGTGCCAGCAGCCCCGTAGCCACAGATACGCAGTATTTT.

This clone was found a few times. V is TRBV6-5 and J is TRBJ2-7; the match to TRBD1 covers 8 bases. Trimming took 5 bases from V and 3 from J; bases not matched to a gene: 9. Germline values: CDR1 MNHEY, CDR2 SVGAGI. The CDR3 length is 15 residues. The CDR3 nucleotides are TGTGCCAGCAGTCCCATACTGACAGGGGACTACGAGCAGTACTTC. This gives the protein CASSPILTGDYEQYF.

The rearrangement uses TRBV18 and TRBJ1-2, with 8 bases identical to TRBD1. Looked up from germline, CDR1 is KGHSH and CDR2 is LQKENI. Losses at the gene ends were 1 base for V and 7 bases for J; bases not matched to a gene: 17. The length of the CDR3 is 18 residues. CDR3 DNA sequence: TGTGCCAGCTCACCACGAGTGGGGCCAGGGGGCCCTGGAGGTGGCTACACCTTC. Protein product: CASSPRVGPGGPGGGYTF.

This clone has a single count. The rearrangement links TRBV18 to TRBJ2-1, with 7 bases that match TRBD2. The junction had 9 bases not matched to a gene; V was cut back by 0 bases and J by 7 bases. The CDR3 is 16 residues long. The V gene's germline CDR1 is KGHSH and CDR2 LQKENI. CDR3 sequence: CASSPPGGGSMNEQFF. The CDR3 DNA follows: TGTGCCAGCTCACCACCGGGCGGGGGTTCAATGAATGAGCAGTTCTTC. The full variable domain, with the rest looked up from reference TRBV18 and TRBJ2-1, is NAGVMQNPRHLVRRRGQEARLRCSPMKGHSHVYWYRQLPEEGLKFMVYLQKENIIDESGMPKERFSAEFPKEGPSILRIQQVVRGDSAAYFCASSPPGGGSMNEQFFGPGTRLTVL.

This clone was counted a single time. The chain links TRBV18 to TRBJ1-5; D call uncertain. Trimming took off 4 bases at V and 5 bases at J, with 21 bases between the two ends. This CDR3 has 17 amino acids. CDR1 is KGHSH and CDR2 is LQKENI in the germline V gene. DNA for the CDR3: TGTGCCAGCTCACGGGAACACCGGTACCCCCCTTATCAGCCCCAGCATTTT. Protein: CASSREHRYPPYQPQHF.

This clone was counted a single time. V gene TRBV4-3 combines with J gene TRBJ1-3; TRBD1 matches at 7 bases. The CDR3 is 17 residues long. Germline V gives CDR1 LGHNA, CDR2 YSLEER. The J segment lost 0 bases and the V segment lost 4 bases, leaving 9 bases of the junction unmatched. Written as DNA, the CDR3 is TGCGCCAGCAGCCCCCGCCGAGGGACAGCCTCTGGAAACACCATATATTTT. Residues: CASSPRRGTASGNTIYF.

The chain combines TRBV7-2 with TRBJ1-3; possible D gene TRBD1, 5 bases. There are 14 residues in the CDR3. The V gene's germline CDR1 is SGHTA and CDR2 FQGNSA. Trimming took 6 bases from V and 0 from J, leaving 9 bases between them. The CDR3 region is CASRRQSSGNTIYF. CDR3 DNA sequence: TGTGCCAGCAGGCGACAGAGCTCTGGAAACACCATATATTTT.

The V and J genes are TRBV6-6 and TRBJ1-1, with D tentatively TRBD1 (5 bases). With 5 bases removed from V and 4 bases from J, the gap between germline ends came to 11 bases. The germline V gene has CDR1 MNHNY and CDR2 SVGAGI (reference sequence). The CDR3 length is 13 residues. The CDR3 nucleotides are TGTGCCAGCAGTACTGGGGGAGGCACTGAAGCTTTCTTT. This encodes CASSTGGGTEAFF.

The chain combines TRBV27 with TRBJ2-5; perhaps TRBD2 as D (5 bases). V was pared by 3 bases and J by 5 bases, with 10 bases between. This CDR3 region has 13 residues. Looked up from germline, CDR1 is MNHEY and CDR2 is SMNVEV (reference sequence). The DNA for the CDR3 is TGTGCCAGCAGTTTCACGGGCGGGGAGACCCAGTACTTC. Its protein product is CASSFTGGETQYF.